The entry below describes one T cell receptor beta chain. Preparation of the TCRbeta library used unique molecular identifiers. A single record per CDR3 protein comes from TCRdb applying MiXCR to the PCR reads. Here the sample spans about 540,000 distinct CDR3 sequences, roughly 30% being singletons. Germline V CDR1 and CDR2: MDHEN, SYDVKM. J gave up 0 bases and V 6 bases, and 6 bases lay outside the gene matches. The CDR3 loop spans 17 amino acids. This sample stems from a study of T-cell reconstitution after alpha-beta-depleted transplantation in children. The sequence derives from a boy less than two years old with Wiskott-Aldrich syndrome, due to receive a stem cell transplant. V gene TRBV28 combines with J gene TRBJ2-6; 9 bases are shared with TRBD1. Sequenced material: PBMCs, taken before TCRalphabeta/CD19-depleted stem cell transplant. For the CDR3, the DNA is TGTGCCAGCAGGGCGGGACAGGGTTTCTCTGGGGCCAACGTCCTGACTTTC. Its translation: CASRAGQGFSGANVLTF.